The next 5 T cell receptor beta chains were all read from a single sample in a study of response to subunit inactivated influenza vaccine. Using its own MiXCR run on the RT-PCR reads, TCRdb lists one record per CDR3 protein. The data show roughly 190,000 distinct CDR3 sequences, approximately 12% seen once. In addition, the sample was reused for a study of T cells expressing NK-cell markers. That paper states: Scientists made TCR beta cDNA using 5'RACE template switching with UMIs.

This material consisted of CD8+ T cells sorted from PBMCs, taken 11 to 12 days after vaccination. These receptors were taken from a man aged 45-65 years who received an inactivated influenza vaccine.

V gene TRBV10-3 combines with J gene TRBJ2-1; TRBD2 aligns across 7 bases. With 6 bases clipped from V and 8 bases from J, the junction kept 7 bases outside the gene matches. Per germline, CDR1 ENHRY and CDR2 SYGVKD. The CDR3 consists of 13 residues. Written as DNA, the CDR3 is TGTGCCATCAGGGCGGCGGGGGTAGATGAGCAGTTCTTC. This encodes CAIRAAGVDEQFF.

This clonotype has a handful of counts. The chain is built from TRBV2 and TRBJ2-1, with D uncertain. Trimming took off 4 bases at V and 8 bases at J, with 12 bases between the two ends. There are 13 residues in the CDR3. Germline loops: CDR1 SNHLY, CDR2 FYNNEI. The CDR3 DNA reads TGTGCCAGCAGTGCCCGGGTGTACGATGAGCAGTTCTTC. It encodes CASSARVYDEQFF.

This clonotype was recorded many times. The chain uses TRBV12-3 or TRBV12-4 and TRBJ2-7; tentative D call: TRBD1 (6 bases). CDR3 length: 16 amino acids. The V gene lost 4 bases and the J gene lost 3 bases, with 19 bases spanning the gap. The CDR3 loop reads CASSSPRDTTNYEQYF. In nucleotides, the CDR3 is TGTGCCAGCAGTTCGCCCCGGGACACCACGAACTACGAGCAGTACTTC.

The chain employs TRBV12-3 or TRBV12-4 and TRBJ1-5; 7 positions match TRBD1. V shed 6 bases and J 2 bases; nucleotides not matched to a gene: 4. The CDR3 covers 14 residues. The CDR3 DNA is TGTGCCAGCAGGCAAGGGGGCGGCAATCAGCCCCAGCATTTT. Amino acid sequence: CASRQGGGNQPQHF.

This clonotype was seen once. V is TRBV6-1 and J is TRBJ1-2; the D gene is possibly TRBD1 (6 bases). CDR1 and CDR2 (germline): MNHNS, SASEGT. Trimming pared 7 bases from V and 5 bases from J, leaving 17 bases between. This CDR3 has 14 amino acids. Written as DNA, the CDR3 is TGTGCCAGCACCCCGATAGGGGGATTTTATGGCTACACCTTC. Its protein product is CASTPIGGFYGYTF.